The rows below give T cell receptor beta chains drawn from one sample of a study of neoadjuvant anti-PD-1 for oral cavity cancer. Only in-frame clones appear in the TCRdb table, and some are missing; sequencing was by immunoSEQ multiplex PCR. This table has over 11,000 clones, about two thirds appearing once. This sample comprised PBMCs, obtained before nivolumab (anti-PD-1) treatment. The receptors derive from a person between 40 and 80 years old with oral cavity squamous cell carcinoma. Both conserved end residues are part of each CDR3. Fields, in order: D gene, J gene, V gene, clone size, CDR3 protein, CDR3 DNA. A D gene is named only where the DNA matches it firmly. Size is stated for part of the rows, as once, few or many counts, or as a class when the clone is expanded.

D: TRBD1; J: TRBJ2-1; V: TRBV5-1; size: NA; CDR3: CASSLGGTGFDNEQFF; DNA: TGCGCCAGCAGCTTGGGAGGGACAGGTTTTGACAATGAGCAGTTCTTC
D: NA; J: TRBJ2-3; V: TRBV27; size: NA; CDR3: CASSHTLATDTQYF; DNA: TGTGCCAGCAGTCACACTCTAGCAACAGATACGCAGTATTTT
D: NA; J: TRBJ1-1; V: TRBV5-1; size: NA; CDR3: CASSGARNAEAFF; DNA: TGCGCCAGCAGCGGAGCAAGGAACGCTGAAGCTTTCTTT
D: NA; J: TRBJ1-6; V: TRBV4-1; size: NA; CDR3: CASSQFSTVSSYNSPLHF; DNA: TGCGCCAGCAGCCAATTTTCGACAGTGAGCTCCTATAATTCACCCCTCCACTTT
D: TRBD1; J: TRBJ2-7; V: TRBV7-9; size: NA; CDR3: CASSFGTAYEQYF; DNA: TGTGCCAGCAGCTTTGGGACAGCCTACGAGCAGTACTTC
D: NA; J: TRBJ1-3; V: TRBV5-1; size: NA; CDR3: CASSSYPGNTIYF; DNA: TGCGCCAGCAGCTCCTACCCGGGAAACACCATATATTTT
D: NA; J: TRBJ1-3; V: TRBV29-1; size: NA; CDR3: CSGGGAPGNTIYF; DNA: TGCAGCGGAGGAGGGGCACCCGGAAACACCATATATTTT
D: TRBD1; J: TRBJ2-7; V: TRBV2; size: NA; CDR3: CASNRGAYEQYF; DNA: TGTGCCAGCAACAGGGGGGCTTACGAGCAGTACTTC
D: TRBD2; J: TRBJ2-1; V: TRBV2; size: NA; CDR3: CASRSEREQTGFF; DNA: TGTGCCAGCAGGTCAGAGCGGGAGCAGACTGGGTTCTTC
D: NA; J: TRBJ2-7; V: TRBV6-6; size: NA; CDR3: CASSPAGSEQYF; DNA: TGTGCCAGCAGTCCCGCAGGGTCCGAGCAGTACTTC
D: NA; J: TRBJ1-1; V: TRBV29-1; size: once; CDR3: CSLTPSGLGTEAFF; DNA: TGCAGCCTAACACCGAGTGGGCTGGGCACTGAAGCTTTCTTT
D: TRBD2; J: TRBJ2-5; V: TRBV7-9; size: NA; CDR3: CASSLILAGKETQYF; DNA: TGTGCCAGCAGCTTAATACTAGCGGGAAAAGAGACCCAGTACTTC
D: NA; J: TRBJ2-2; V: TRBV27; size: NA; CDR3: CASSLRFWGPTNTGELFF; DNA: TGTGCCAGCAGTTTAAGGTTTTGGGGACCCACGAACACCGGGGAGCTGTTTTTT
D: TRBD1; J: TRBJ2-3; V: TRBV5-5; size: NA; CDR3: CASSLPGQHTDTQYF; DNA: TGTGCCAGCAGCCTCCCGGGACAGCACACAGATACGCAGTATTTT
D: TRBD1; J: TRBJ1-6; V: TRBV27; size: NA; CDR3: CASTGTGGFTSPLHF; DNA: TGTGCCAGCACCGGGACAGGGGGGTTTACTTCACCCCTCCACTTT
D: NA; J: TRBJ1-2; V: TRBV2; size: few; CDR3: CASRGEIGGYTF; DNA: TGTGCCAGCCGGGGGGAGATCGGAGGCTACACCTTC
D: NA; J: TRBJ1-5; V: TRBV30; size: NA; CDR3: CAWSADRNQPQHF; DNA: TGTGCCTGGAGTGCAGACAGGAATCAGCCCCAGCATTTT
D: NA; J: TRBJ2-5; V: TRBV5-1; size: NA; CDR3: CASSLDGTGGTQYF; DNA: TGCGCCAGCAGCTTGGATGGTACAGGCGGGACCCAGTACTTC
D: NA; J: TRBJ2-7; V: TRBV7-8; size: NA; CDR3: CASSLGSWVREQYF; DNA: TGTGCCAGCAGCTTAGGATCGTGGGTCCGCGAGCAGTACTTC
D: TRBD1; J: TRBJ2-7; V: TRBV7-2; size: NA; CDR3: CASSPITGASYEQYF; DNA: TGTGCCAGCAGCCCCATAACAGGGGCGAGCTACGAGCAGTACTTC